This TCR beta chain was documented in a study of T cell changes during pregnancy in multiple sclerosis. The germline CDR1 and CDR2 sequences are LGHNA and YSLEER. After removal of 2 bases from V and 3 bases from J, the junction contained 5 bases not matched to a gene. The CDR3 loop spans 15 amino acids. Clones were sequenced by immunoSEQ multiplex PCR, and TCRdb holds only the in-frame ones, with some missing. The data hold 50,000 to 60,000 clones, with approximately 89% observed a single time. The rearrangement joins TRBV4-3 to TRBJ1-2; 8 bases line up with TRBD1. The receptor was isolated from a female donor in good health, enrolled as a control in a pregnancy study. The sample consisted of peripheral blood, taken after pregnancy. In DNA, the CDR3 is TGCGCCAGCAGCCAACAACCGGGACAGGACTATGGCTACACCTTC. It codes for CASSQQPGQDYGYTF.